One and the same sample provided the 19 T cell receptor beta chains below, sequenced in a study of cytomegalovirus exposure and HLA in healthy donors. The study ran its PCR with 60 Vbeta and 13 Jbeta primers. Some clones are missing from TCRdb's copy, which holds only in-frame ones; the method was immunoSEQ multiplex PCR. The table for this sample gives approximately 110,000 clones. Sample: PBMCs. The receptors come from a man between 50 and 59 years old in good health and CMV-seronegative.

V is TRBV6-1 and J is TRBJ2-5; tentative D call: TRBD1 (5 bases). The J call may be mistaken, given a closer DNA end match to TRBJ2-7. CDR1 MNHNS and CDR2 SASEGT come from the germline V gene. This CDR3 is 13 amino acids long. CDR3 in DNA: TGTGCCAGCAGTGGAGACACAGGCTACGAGCAGTACTTC. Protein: CASSGDTGYEQYF.

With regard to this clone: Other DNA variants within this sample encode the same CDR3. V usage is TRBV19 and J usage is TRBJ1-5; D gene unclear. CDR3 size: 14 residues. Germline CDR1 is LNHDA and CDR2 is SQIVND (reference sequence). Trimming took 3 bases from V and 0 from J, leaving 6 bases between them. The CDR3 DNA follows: TGTGCCAGTAGTATTAGAGATAGCAATCAGCCCCAGCATTTT. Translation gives CASSIRDSNQPQHF.

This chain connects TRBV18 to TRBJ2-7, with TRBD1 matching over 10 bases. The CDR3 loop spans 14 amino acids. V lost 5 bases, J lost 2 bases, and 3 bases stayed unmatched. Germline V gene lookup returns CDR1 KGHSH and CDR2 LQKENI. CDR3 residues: CASSGTGETYEQYF. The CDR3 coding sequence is TGTGCCAGCTCAGGGACAGGGGAAACCTACGAGCAGTACTTC.

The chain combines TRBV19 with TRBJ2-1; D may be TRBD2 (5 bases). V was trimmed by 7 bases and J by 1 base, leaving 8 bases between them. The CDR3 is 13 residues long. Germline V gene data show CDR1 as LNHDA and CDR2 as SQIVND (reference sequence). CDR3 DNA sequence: TGTGCCAGTATGAGGACTTCCTACAATGAGCAGTTCTTC. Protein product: CASMRTSYNEQFF.

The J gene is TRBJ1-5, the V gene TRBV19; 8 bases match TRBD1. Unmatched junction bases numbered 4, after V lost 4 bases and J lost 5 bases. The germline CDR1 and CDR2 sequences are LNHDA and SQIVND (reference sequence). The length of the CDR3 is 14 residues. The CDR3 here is CASSTLQGDQPQHF. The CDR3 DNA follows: TGTGCCAGTAGTACCCTACAGGGGGATCAGCCCCAGCATTTT.

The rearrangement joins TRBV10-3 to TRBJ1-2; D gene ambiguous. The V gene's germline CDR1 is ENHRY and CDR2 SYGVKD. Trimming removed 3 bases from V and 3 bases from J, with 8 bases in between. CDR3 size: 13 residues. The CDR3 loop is CAISEQQDYGYTF. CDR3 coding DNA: TGTGCCATCAGTGAACAGCAGGACTATGGCTACACCTTC.

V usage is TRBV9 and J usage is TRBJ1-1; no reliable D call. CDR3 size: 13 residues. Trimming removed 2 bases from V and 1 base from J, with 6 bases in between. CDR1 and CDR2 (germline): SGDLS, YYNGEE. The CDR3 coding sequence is TGTGCCAGCAGCGTGAGCTGGAACACTGAAGCTTTCTTT. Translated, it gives CASSVSWNTEAFF.

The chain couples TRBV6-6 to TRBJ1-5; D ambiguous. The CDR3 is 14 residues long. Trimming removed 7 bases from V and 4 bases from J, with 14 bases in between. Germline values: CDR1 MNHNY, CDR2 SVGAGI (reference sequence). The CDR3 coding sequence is TGTGCCAGCATTAGTTCGGTTGGTAATCAGCCCCAGCATTTT. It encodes CASISSVGNQPQHF.

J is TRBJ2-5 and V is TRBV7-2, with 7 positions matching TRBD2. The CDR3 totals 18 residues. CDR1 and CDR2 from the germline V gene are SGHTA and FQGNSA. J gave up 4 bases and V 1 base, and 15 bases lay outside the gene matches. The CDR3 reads CASSLGLGKRGGGETQYF. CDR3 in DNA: TGTGCCAGCAGCTTAGGGTTGGGGAAGCGGGGTGGGGGAGAGACCCAGTACTTC. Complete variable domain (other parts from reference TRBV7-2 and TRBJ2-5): GAGVSQSPSNKVTEKGKDVELRCDPISGHTALYWYRQSLGQGLEFLIYFQGNSAPDKSGLPSDRFSAERTGGSVSTLTIQRTQQEDSAVYLCASSLGLGKRGGGETQYFGPGTRLLVL.

In nucleotides, the CDR3 is TGTGCCAGCAGACCAGGACAGGGTCATGGCTACACCTTC. The encoded protein is CASRPGQGHGYTF. V and J are TRBV6-1 and TRBJ1-2; 8 nucleotides align to TRBD1. Germline V CDR1 and CDR2: MNHNS, SASEGT. CDR3 size: 13 residues. Germline trimming cut 6 bases from V and 6 bases from J; bases unmatched to any gene: 6.

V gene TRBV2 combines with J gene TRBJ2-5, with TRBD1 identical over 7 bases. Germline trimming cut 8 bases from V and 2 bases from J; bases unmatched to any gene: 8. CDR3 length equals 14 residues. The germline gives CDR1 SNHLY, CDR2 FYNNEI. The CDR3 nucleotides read TGTGCCAGCGTACTCGACAGGGTTCAAGAGACCCAGTACTTC. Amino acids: CASVLDRVQETQYF.

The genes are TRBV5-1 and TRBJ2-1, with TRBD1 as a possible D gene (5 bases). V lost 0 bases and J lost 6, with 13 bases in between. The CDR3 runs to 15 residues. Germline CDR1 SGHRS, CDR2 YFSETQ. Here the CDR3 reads CASSLEGLEVNEQFF. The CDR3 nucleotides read TGCGCCAGCAGCTTGGAGGGGCTTGAGGTCAATGAGCAGTTCTTC.

The CDR3 sequence: CASSHSPSGRDNEQFF. Written as DNA, the CDR3 is TGCGCCAGCAGCCATAGTCCTAGCGGGAGGGACAATGAGCAGTTCTTC. This chain connects TRBV4-3 to TRBJ2-1; TRBD2 aligns across 12 bases. The germline gives CDR1 LGHNA, CDR2 YSLEER. The CDR3 is 16 residues long. V was clipped by 3 bases and J by 5 bases; unmatched bases: 5.

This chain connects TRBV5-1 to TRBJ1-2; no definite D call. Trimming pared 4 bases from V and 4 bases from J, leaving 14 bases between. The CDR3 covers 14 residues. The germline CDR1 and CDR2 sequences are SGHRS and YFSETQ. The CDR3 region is CASSKATRSYGYTF. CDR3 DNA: TGCGCCAGCAGCAAAGCCACACGGAGCTATGGCTACACCTTC.

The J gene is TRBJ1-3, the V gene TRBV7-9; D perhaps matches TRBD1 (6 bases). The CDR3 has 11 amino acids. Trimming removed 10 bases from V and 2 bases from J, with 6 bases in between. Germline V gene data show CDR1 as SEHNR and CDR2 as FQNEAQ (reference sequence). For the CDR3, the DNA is TGTGCCACAGGGGCTGGAAACACCATATATTTT. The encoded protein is CATGAGNTIYF.

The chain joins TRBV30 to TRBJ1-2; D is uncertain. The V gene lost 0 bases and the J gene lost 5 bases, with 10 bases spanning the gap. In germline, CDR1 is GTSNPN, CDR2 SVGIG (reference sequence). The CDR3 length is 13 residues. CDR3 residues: CAWSVRGRYGYTF. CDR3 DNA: TGTGCCTGGAGTGTACGAGGGAGATATGGCTACACCTTC. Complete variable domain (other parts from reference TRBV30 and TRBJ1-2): SQTIHQWPATLVQPVGSPLSLECTVEGTSNPNLYWYRQAAGRGLQLLFYSVGIGQISSEVPQNLSASRPQDRQFILSSKKLLLSDSGFYLCAWSVRGRYGYTFGSGTRLTVV.

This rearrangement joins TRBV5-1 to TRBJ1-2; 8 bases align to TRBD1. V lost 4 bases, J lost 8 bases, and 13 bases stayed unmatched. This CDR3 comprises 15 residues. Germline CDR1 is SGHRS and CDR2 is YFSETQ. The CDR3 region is CASSAMTGDIKGYTF. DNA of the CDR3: TGCGCCAGCAGCGCAATGACAGGGGACATTAAGGGCTACACCTTC.

In nucleotides, the CDR3 is TGCAGCGTTCGGGACAGTTATAATTCACCCCTCCACTTT. This codes for CSVRDSYNSPLHF. This rearrangement joins TRBV29-1 to TRBJ1-6; 7 bases agree with TRBD1. V lost 5 bases and J lost 4; bases outside the gene matches: 2. The length of the CDR3 is 13 residues. Germline loops: CDR1 SQVTM, CDR2 ANQGSEA.

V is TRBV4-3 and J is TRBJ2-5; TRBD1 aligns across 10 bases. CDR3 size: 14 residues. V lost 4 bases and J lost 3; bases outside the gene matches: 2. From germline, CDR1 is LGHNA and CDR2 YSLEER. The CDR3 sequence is CASSRGQGEETQYF. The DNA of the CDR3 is TGCGCCAGCAGCCGAGGACAGGGGGAAGAGACCCAGTACTTC.